The entry that follows covers one T cell receptor (beta chain) sequence. Germline V gene lookup returns CDR1 SGHNT and CDR2 YENEEA. This CDR3 contains 15 residues. V gave up 4 bases and J gave up 1 base, with 13 bases separating them. The sample originates from a study of T cell responses to AZD1222 COVID-19 vaccine. The repertoire was sequenced with immunoSEQ multiplex PCR; TCRdb's copy has only in-frame clones and lacks some. The sample records 150,000 to 200,000 clones, about 90% being singletons. This sequence was found in an adult in good health. The genes are TRBV11-3 and TRBJ1-1; D gene unclear. This specimen consisted of peripheral blood, obtained on day 0 of AZD1222 vaccination. The CDR3 here is CASSSLGKGNTEAFF. CDR3 nucleotides: TGTGCCAGCAGCTCCCTCGGTAAAGGGAACACTGAAGCTTTCTTT.